A single sample gave rise to the 8 T cell receptor beta chains below, sequenced in a study of T cell changes during pregnancy in multiple sclerosis. TCRdb keeps only in-frame clones here, not all; method: immunoSEQ multiplex PCR. The sample records 90,000 to 100,000 clones, roughly 90% being singletons. Specimen: peripheral blood, collected in the first trimester of pregnancy. The receptors were gathered from a female donor with multiple sclerosis, enrolled in a pregnancy study.

This sequence joins TRBV5-5 and TRBJ2-7, with D possibly TRBD1 on 5 matching bases. Germline-derived CDR1 and CDR2 are SGHKS and YYEKEE (reference sequence). V was pared by 4 bases and J by 3 bases, with 23 bases between. There are 17 residues in the CDR3. CDR3 loop: CASSQGSRATEFYEQYF. DNA of the CDR3: TGTGCCAGCAGCCAGGGCTCTCGAGCGACGGAGTTCTACGAGCAGTACTTC. The full variable domain, rest sourced from reference TRBV5-5 and TRBJ2-7, is DAGVTQSPTHLIKTRGQQVTLRCSPISGHKSVSWYQQVLGQGPQFIFQYYEKEERGRGNFPDRFSARQFPNYSSELNVNALLLGDSALYLCASSQGSRATEFYEQYFGPGTRLTVT.

The chain combines TRBV7-3 with TRBJ2-1; 9 bases match TRBD2. Trimming cost V 2 bases and J 10 bases; bases outside gene matches: 12. Germline V gene data show CDR1 as SGHTA and CDR2 as FQGTGA. CDR3 length equals 16 residues. For the CDR3, the DNA is TGTGCCAGCAGCTTACATCCGGCGGGAGGGCCCGGGGAGCAGTTCTTC. Amino acid sequence: CASSLHPAGGPGEQFF.

This chain uses TRBV5-4 with TRBJ1-1, with D perhaps matching TRBD1 (5 bases). The CDR3 loop spans 15 amino acids. The germline V gene has CDR1 SGHNT and CDR2 YYREEE (reference sequence). The germline V and J ends were trimmed by 0 bases and 1 base, with 10 bases remaining between them. CDR3 in amino acids: CASSLEVDRNTEAFF. Here the CDR3 DNA reads TGTGCCAGCAGCTTGGAGGTAGACAGGAACACTGAAGCTTTCTTT.

The V gene is TRBV10-3, the J gene TRBJ2-3; 9 nucleotides match TRBD1. With 6 bases clipped from V and 4 bases from J, the junction kept 11 bases outside the gene matches. CDR3 length equals 16 residues. Germline V CDR1 and CDR2: ENHRY, SYGVKD. The CDR3 region is CAISSRDRDYADTQYF. Here the CDR3 DNA reads TGTGCCATCAGCTCCCGGGACAGGGATTATGCAGATACGCAGTATTTT.

This clone was detected only a few times. CDR3 loop: CASSLSSGSWTDTQYF. CDR3 nucleotide sequence: TGTGCCAGCAGCTTATCTAGCGGGAGTTGGACAGATACGCAGTATTTT. The chain combines TRBV7-6 with TRBJ2-3, with 10 positions matching TRBD2. The CDR3 is 16 amino acids. CDR1 is SGHVS and CDR2 is FNYEAQ in the germline V gene. V lost 2 bases and J lost 3; bases outside the gene matches: 5.

This chain links TRBV4-1 with TRBJ2-7; D is unresolved. Trimming shortened V by 1 base and J by 5 bases, and 12 bases separated the two germline ends. CDR3 size: 14 residues. Germline V gene data show CDR1 as MGHRA and CDR2 as YSYEKL. CDR3 loop: CASSQGHGFDEQYF. DNA for the CDR3: TGCGCCAGCAGCCAAGGACACGGTTTCGACGAGCAGTACTTC.

The chain recombines TRBV9 with TRBJ2-1; 16 bases are a match to TRBD2. This CDR3 is built from 19 residues. J was trimmed by 2 bases and V by 0 bases; bases with no gene match: 5. Germline CDR1 SGDLS, CDR2 YYNGEE. The CDR3 sequence is CASSVVGTSGRATYNEQFF. The DNA for the CDR3 is TGTGCCAGCAGCGTAGTTGGGACTAGCGGGAGGGCCACCTACAATGAGCAGTTCTTC.

The CDR3, as DNA: TGTGCCAGCAGTACGAGCGGGAGGGCCGACACCGGGGAGCTGTTTTTT. Its protein is CASSTSGRADTGELFF. This chain uses TRBV27 with TRBJ2-2; TRBD2 matches 10 bases. V lost 5 bases, J lost 3 bases, and 6 bases stayed unmatched. Germline CDR1 is MNHEY and CDR2 is SMNVEV (reference sequence). The CDR3 totals 16 residues.